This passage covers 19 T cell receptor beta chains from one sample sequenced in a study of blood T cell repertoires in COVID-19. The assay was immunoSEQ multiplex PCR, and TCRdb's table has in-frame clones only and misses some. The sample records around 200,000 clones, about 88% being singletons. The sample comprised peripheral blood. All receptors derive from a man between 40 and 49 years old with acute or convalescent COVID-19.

The CDR3 bases are TGTGCCAGCAGCCGGGGGGGACAGGGTCTCTACGAGCAGTACTTC. Its translation: CASSRGGQGLYEQYF. J is TRBJ2-7 and V is TRBV7-2; a possible D gene is TRBD1 (9 bases). Germline CDR1 and CDR2: SGHTA and FQGNSA. Trimming stripped 5 bases from V and 3 bases from J, with 17 bases between. This CDR3 is built from 15 residues.

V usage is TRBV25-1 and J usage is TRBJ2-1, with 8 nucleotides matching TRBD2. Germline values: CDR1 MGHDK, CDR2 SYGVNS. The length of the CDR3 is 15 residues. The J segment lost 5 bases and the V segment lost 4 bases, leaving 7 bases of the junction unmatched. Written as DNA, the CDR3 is TGTGCCAGCAGTGCGGGACTAGGCTTCCACAATGAGCAGTTCTTC. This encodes CASSAGLGFHNEQFF.

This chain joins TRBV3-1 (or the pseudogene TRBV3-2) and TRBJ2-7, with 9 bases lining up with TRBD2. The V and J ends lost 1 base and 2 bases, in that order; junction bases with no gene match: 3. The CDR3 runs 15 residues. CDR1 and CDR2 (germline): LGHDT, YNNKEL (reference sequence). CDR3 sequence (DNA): TGTGCCAGCAGCCAAGCTCCTAGCGGGGCCTACGAGCAGTACTTC. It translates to CASSQAPSGAYEQYF.

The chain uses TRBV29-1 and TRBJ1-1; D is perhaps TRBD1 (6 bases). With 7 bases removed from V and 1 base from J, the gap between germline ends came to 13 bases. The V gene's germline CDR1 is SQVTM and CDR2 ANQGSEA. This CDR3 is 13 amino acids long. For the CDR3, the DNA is TGCAGCGCTAAAGGACAGACGAACACTGAAGCTTTCTTT. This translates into CSAKGQTNTEAFF.

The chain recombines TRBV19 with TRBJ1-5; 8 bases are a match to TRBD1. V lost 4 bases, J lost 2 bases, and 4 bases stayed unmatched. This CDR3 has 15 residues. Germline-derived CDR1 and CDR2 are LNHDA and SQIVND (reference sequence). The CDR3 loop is CASSRDRSGNQPQHF. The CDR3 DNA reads TGTGCCAGTAGTAGGGACAGGTCAGGCAATCAGCCCCAGCATTTT.

CDR3: CASKEGVNYGYTF. The CDR3 DNA reads as TGTGCCAGCAAAGAAGGGGTCAACTATGGCTACACCTTC. The chain joins TRBV11-2 to TRBJ1-2, with TRBD1 as a possible D gene (5 bases). V was shortened by 7 bases and J by 2 bases, with 11 bases between the two germline ends. There are 13 residues in the CDR3. Germline loops: CDR1 SGHAT, CDR2 FQNNGV.

The CDR3 loop reads CASSYLGQGGETQYF. CDR3 nucleotides: TGTGCCAGCAGTTACCTCGGACAGGGGGGAGAGACCCAGTACTTC. V usage is TRBV6-6 and J usage is TRBJ2-5; 10 bases line up with TRBD1. The V and J ends lost 2 bases and 4 bases, in that order; junction bases with no gene match: 4. CDR1 is MNHNY and CDR2 is SVGAGI in the germline V gene (reference sequence). This CDR3 has 15 residues.

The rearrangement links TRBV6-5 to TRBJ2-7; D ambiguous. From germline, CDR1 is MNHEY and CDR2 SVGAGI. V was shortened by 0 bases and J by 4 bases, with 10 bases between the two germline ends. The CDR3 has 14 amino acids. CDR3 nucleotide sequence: TGTGCCAGCAGTTACTCGTTTTACGGGTACGAGCAGTACTTC. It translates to CASSYSFYGYEQYF.

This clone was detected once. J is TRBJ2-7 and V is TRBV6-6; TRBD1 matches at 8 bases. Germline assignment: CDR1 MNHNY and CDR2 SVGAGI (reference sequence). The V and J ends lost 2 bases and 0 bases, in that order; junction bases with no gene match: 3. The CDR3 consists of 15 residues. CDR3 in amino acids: CASSYGQGSSYEQYF. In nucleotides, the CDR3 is TGTGCCAGCAGTTACGGACAGGGAAGCTCCTACGAGCAGTACTTC.

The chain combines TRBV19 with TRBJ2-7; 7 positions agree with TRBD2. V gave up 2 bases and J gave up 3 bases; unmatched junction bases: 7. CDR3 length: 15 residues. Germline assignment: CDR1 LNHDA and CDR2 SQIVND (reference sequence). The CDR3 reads CASSISGVRIYEQYF. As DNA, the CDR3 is TGTGCCAGTAGTATAAGCGGGGTCCGAATCTACGAGCAGTACTTC. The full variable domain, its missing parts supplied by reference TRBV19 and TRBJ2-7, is DGGITQSPKYLFRKEGQNVTLSCEQNLNHDAMYWYRQDPGQGLRLIYYSQIVNDFQKGDIAEGYSVSREKKESFPLTVTSAQKNPTAFYLCASSISGVRIYEQYFGPGTRLTVT.

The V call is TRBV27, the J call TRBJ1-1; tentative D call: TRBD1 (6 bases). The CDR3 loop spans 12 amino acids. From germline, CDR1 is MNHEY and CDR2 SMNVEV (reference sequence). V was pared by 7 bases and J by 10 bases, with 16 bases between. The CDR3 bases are TGTGCCAGCACCCACCCCCAGGGGCGAGCTTTCTTT. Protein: CASTHPQGRAFF.

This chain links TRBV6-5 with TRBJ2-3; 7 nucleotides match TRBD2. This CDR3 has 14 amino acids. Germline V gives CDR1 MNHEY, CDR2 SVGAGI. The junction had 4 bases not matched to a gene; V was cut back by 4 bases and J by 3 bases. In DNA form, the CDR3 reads TGTGCCAGCAGTTTGTCGGGAGGTACAGATACGCAGTATTTT. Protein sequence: CASSLSGGTDTQYF.

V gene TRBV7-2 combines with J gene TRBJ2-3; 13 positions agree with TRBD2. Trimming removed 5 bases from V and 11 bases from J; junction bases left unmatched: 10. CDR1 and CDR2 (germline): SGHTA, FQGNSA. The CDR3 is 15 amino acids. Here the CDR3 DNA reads TGTGCCAGCAGCCTCCACGGGACTAGCGGGGAGGGGCAGTATTTT. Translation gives CASSLHGTSGEGQYF. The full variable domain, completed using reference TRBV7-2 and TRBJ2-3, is GAGVSQSPSNKVTEKGKDVELRCDPISGHTALYWYRQSLGQGLEFLIYFQGNSAPDKSGLPSDRFSAERTGGSVSTLTIQRTQQEDSAVYLCASSLHGTSGEGQYFGPGTRLTVL.

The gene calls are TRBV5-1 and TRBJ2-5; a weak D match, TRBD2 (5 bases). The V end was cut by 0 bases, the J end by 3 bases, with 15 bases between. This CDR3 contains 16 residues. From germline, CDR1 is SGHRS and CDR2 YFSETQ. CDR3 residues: CASSLGVQRWEETQYF. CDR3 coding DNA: TGCGCCAGCAGCTTGGGGGTGCAGCGGTGGGAAGAGACCCAGTACTTC.

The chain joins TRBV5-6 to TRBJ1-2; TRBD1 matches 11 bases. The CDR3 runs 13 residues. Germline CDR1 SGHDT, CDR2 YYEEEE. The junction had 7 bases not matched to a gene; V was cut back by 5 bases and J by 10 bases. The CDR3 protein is CASRRTGGASYTF. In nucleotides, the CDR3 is TGTGCCAGCAGGCGGACAGGGGGCGCGTCCTACACCTTC.

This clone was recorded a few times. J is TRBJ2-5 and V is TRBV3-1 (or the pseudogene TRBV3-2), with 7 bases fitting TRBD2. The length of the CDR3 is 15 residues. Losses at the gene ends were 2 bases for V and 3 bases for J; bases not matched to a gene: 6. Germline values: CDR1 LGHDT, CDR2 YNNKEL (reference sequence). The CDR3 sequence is CASSQNWAGEETQYF. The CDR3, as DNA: TGTGCCAGCAGCCAAAATTGGGCGGGAGAAGAGACCCAGTACTTC.

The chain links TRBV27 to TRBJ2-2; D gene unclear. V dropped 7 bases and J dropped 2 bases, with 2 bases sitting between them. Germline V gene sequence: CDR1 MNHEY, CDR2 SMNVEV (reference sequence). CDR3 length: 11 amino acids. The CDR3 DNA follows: TGTGCCAGCACAAACACCGGGGAGCTGTTTTTT. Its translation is CASTNTGELFF.

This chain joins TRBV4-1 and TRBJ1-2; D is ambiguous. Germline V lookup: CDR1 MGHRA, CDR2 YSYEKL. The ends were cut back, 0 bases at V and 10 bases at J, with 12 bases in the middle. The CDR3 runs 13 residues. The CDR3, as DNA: TGCGCCAGCAGCCAAGATCGAAGGAGGTACTACACCTTC. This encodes CASSQDRRRYYTF.

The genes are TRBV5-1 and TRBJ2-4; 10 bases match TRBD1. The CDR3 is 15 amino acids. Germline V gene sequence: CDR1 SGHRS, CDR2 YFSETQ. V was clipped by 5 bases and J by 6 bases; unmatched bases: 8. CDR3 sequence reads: CASRISGTGANIQYF. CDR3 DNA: TGCGCCAGCAGAATATCCGGGACAGGGGCAAACATTCAGTACTTC.